This T cell receptor beta chain was sequenced in a study of blood T cell repertoires in COVID-19. Clones were read by immunoSEQ multiplex PCR, and TCRdb kept only the in-frame ones, dropping some. The data show about 280,000 clones, about nine tenths seen once. There are 14 residues in the CDR3. With 5 bases removed from V and 1 base from J, the gap between germline ends came to 7 bases. Germline-derived CDR1 and CDR2 are KGHDR and SFDVKD. This sequence was found in a woman aged 25 to 39 with acute COVID-19. The chain recombines TRBV24-1 with TRBJ2-2; no clear D gene. Sequenced sample: PBMCs or T cells enriched from blood (not recorded which). The CDR3 here is CATSGTVNTGELFF. Here the CDR3 DNA reads TGTGCCACCAGTGGTACGGTGAACACCGGGGAGCTGTTTTTT.